The 29 T cell receptor beta chains below all came from one sample that was sequenced in a study of blood T cell repertoires in COVID-19. Clones were read by immunoSEQ multiplex PCR, and TCRdb kept only the in-frame ones, dropping some. The sample records some 56,000 clones, more than 75% being singletons. Sequenced sample: peripheral blood. The receptors derive from a man in his 60s with acute or convalescent COVID-19.

For the CDR3, the DNA is TGTGCCAGCAGCTTGGACAGGGGGCCTGGGGATCAGCCCCAGCATTTT. It specifies CASSLDRGPGDQPQHF. The rearrangement joins TRBV5-6 to TRBJ1-5; 9 positions agree with TRBD1. V shed 0 bases, J shed 5 bases, and the junction held 6 bases outside the gene matches. CDR3 length: 16 amino acids. The V gene's germline CDR1 is SGHDT and CDR2 YYEEEE.

The chain has TRBV12-3 or TRBV12-4 and TRBJ1-4; 7 nucleotides align to TRBD1. Trimming cost V 5 bases and J 11 bases; bases outside gene matches: 5. This CDR3 is built from 12 residues. CDR3 in DNA: TGTGCCAGCAGTCCACAACAGGGGAAACTGTTTTTT. Translated: CASSPQQGKLFF.

V gene TRBV7-9 combines with J gene TRBJ1-2, with D tentatively TRBD1 (5 bases). CDR1 is SEHNR and CDR2 is FQNEAQ in the germline V gene (reference sequence). With 3 bases removed from V and 7 bases from J, the gap between germline ends came to 12 bases. The CDR3 totals 13 residues. The CDR3 sequence is CASSFLGDSGYTF. The CDR3 DNA reads as TGTGCCAGCAGCTTCTTAGGGGATTCTGGCTACACCTTC.

In its sample, this clone was seen a few times. This chain connects TRBV7-2 to TRBJ2-5; D is perhaps TRBD2 (7 bases). This CDR3 contains 17 residues. The V gene's germline CDR1 is SGHTA and CDR2 FQGNSA. V was shortened by 5 bases and J by 5 bases, with 24 bases between the two germline ends. CDR3 nucleotides: TGTGCCAGCAGCCCCTTCCCGCGGGGGCCCCAGGGGGAGACCCAGTACTTC. It encodes CASSPFPRGPQGETQYF.

J is TRBJ2-1 and V is TRBV19, with a tentative D call TRBD2 (5 bases). CDR3 length: 16 amino acids. Per germline, CDR1 LNHDA and CDR2 SQIVND (reference sequence). Deletions cut 1 base from V and 8 bases from J, with 18 bases between. CDR3 amino acids: CASSIVRELGIDEQFF. CDR3 sequence (DNA): TGTGCCAGTAGTATAGTTCGGGAATTGGGGATAGATGAGCAGTTCTTC.

The rearrangement uses TRBV27 and TRBJ1-5; D remains unclear. This CDR3 spans 15 amino acids. V was trimmed by 6 bases and J by 7 bases, leaving 19 bases between them. From germline, CDR1 is MNHEY and CDR2 SMNVEV (reference sequence). CDR3 DNA: TGTGCCAGCAGCCGCACTGGCACCGGGGAACAGCCCCAGCATTTT. Amino acid sequence: CASSRTGTGEQPQHF.

The CDR3: CASSPGQGVLSGFYNEQFF. CDR3 bases: TGCGCCAGCAGCCCCGGACAGGGGGTATTATCGGGGTTCTACAATGAGCAGTTCTTC. The chain uses TRBV5-1 and TRBJ2-1; 10 nucleotides match TRBD1. With 4 bases clipped from V and 3 bases from J, the junction kept 16 bases outside the gene matches. CDR1 is SGHRS, CDR2 YFSETQ, per germline. This CDR3 has 19 amino acids. Drawing the rest from reference TRBV5-1 and TRBJ2-1, the complete variable domain is KAGVTQTPRYLIKTRGQQVTLSCSPISGHRSVSWYQQTPGQGLQFLFEYFSETQRNKGNFPGRFSGRQFSNSRSEMNVSTLELGDSALYLCASSPGQGVLSGFYNEQFFGPGTRLTVL.

The rearrangement uses TRBV25-1 and TRBJ1-4; the match to TRBD1 covers 9 bases. The V and J ends lost 6 bases and 8 bases, in that order; junction bases with no gene match: 10. The CDR3 has 15 amino acids. CDR1 is MGHDK, CDR2 SYGVNS, per germline. CDR3 sequence reads: CASSLPGQGEEKLFF. DNA for the CDR3: TGTGCCAGCAGCCTTCCGGGACAGGGCGAAGAAAAACTGTTTTTT.

CDR3 DNA sequence: TGTGCCAGCAGTGGGAGGACAGGGCCCTACGAGCAGTACTTC. It specifies CASSGRTGPYEQYF. J is TRBJ2-7 and V is TRBV25-1, with 8 bases that match TRBD1. Germline V lookup: CDR1 MGHDK, CDR2 SYGVNS. The CDR3 sequence is 14 residues long. V dropped 4 bases and J dropped 2; count of bases not matched to a gene: 4.

The gene calls are TRBV18 and TRBJ2-7; D gene ambiguous. The CDR3 covers 15 residues. Per the germline V gene, CDR1 is KGHSH and CDR2 is LQKENI. Trimming took off 8 bases at V and 0 bases at J, with 17 bases between the two ends. The DNA of the CDR3 is TGTGCCAGCCCTACATCTCAGCGTTTCTCCTACGAGCAGTACTTC. Translated, it gives CASPTSQRFSYEQYF.

The genes are TRBV28 and TRBJ2-7, with TRBD2 as a possible D gene (6 bases). Trimming stripped 5 bases from V and 9 bases from J, with 17 bases between. Germline assignment: CDR1 MDHEN and CDR2 SYDVKM. The CDR3 spans 13 residues. In nucleotides, the CDR3 is TGTGCCAGCAGTATTCCTCTCCGGGAGTCGCAGTACTTC. Residues: CASSIPLRESQYF.

The rearrangement joins TRBV7-9 to TRBJ1-5; 9 positions match TRBD1. CDR3 size: 16 residues. Germline values: CDR1 SEHNR, CDR2 FQNEAQ (reference sequence). V was pared by 5 bases and J by 2 bases, with 7 bases of the junction left unmatched. The CDR3 bases are TGTGCCAGCAGCCGTTACAGGGGGCAGGGCAATCAGCCCCAGCATTTT. Translating it yields CASSRYRGQGNQPQHF.

This rearrangement joins TRBV5-1 to TRBJ2-1; 7 bases are shared with TRBD1. Germline CDR1 SGHRS, CDR2 YFSETQ. V was clipped by 4 bases and J by 3 bases; unmatched bases: 10. The CDR3 covers 16 residues. CDR3 sequence: CASSLRGSGLYNEQFF. The CDR3 DNA reads as TGCGCCAGCAGCCTCAGGGGGTCCGGACTCTACAATGAGCAGTTCTTC. Full variable domain (missing parts from reference TRBV5-1 and TRBJ2-1): KAGVTQTPRYLIKTRGQQVTLSCSPISGHRSVSWYQQTPGQGLQFLFEYFSETQRNKGNFPGRFSGRQFSNSRSEMNVSTLELGDSALYLCASSLRGSGLYNEQFFGPGTRLTVL.

The V gene is TRBV9, the J gene TRBJ2-7; 10 positions agree with TRBD1. CDR3 size: 12 residues. Trimming at V came to 4 bases and at J to 6 bases, leaving 1 base not matched to a gene. The germline gives CDR1 SGDLS, CDR2 YYNGEE. CDR3: CASSRTGGEQYF. The CDR3, as DNA: TGTGCCAGCAGCCGGACAGGGGGCGAGCAGTACTTC.

The chain uses TRBV19 and TRBJ2-7; 7 bases are a match to TRBD1. Trimming cost V 5 bases and J 3 bases; bases outside gene matches: 1. This CDR3 region has 12 residues. Germline CDR1 reads LNHDA; CDR2 reads SQIVND (reference sequence). The CDR3 loop is CASSGDSYEQYF. CDR3 sequence (DNA): TGTGCCAGTAGTGGGGACAGCTACGAGCAGTACTTC.

This chain links TRBV24-1 with TRBJ2-1; a weak D match, TRBD1 (6 bases). Between the trimmed V and J ends, which lost 4 bases and 4 bases, there was a span of 16 bases. The germline V gene encodes CDR1 KGHDR and CDR2 SFDVKD. This CDR3 contains 16 residues. CDR3 DNA: TGTGCCACCAGTGACCGGGACAAGTCCCCTTACAATGAGCAGTTCTTC. It codes for CATSDRDKSPYNEQFF.

This clone was observed a few times. The J gene is TRBJ1-1, the V gene TRBV18; D is possibly TRBD1 (6 bases). Germline V gene data show CDR1 as KGHSH and CDR2 as LQKENI. Trimming took off 2 bases at V and 1 base at J, with 11 bases between the two ends. The CDR3 is 15 amino acids. CDR3 amino acids: CASSPRQVKNTEAFF. CDR3 sequence (DNA): TGTGCCAGCTCACCAAGACAGGTCAAGAACACTGAAGCTTTCTTT. The variable domain in full, completed from reference TRBV18 and TRBJ1-1, reads NAGVMQNPRHLVRRRGQEARLRCSPMKGHSHVYWYRQLPEEGLKFMVYLQKENIIDESGMPKERFSAEFPKEGPSILRIQQVVRGDSAAYFCASSPRQVKNTEAFFGQGTRLTVV.

The chain carries TRBV5-4 and TRBJ2-7; 8 bases align to TRBD1. Germline CDR1 and CDR2: SGHNT and YYREEE (reference sequence). Trimming removed 4 bases from V and 4 bases from J; junction bases left unmatched: 13. The CDR3 runs 16 residues. The CDR3: CASSRDAGTGLYEQYF. The CDR3 DNA is TGTGCCAGCAGCCGGGATGCCGGGACAGGATTATACGAGCAGTACTTC.

The chain is built from TRBV6-5 and TRBJ2-5, with D possibly being TRBD1 (5 bases). Per the germline V gene, CDR1 is MNHEY and CDR2 is SVGAGI. The CDR3 runs to 13 residues. Trimming removed 11 bases from V and 1 base from J, with 14 bases in between. The CDR3 region is CAGRQTPQETQYF. DNA of the CDR3: TGTGCCGGAAGACAGACACCCCAAGAGACCCAGTACTTC.

The chain has TRBV5-4 and TRBJ1-2; TRBD1 might be the D (5 bases). Trimming left V 5 bases short and J 2 bases short, with 16 bases between. This CDR3 is 15 amino acids long. The germline V gene encodes CDR1 SGHNT and CDR2 YYREEE (reference sequence). The CDR3 DNA reads as TGTGCCAGCAGTCAAAGGGGTTCCGGAAACTATGGCTACACCTTC. It encodes CASSQRGSGNYGYTF.

The CDR3 nucleotides are TGTGCCAGCCGAGGAGGCGAGGGGGATCCTGAAGCTTTCTTT. As protein: CASRGGEGDPEAFF. The rearrangement links TRBV2 to TRBJ1-1; weak D call: TRBD1 (6 bases). V lost 8 bases to trimming and J lost 6 bases, with 19 bases between them. Germline CDR1 and CDR2: SNHLY and FYNNEI. The CDR3 loop spans 14 amino acids. Combining the CDR3 with reference TRBV2 and TRBJ1-1 gives the whole variable domain EPEVTQTPSHQVTQMGQEVILRCVPISNHLYFYWYRQILGQKVEFLVSFYNNEISEKSEIFDDQFSVERPDGSNFTLKIRSTKLEDSAMYFCASRGGEGDPEAFFGQGTRLTVV.

The chain has TRBV5-6 and TRBJ1-3, with TRBD1 identical over 8 bases. Germline V gene sequence: CDR1 SGHDT, CDR2 YYEEEE. CDR3 length: 17 residues. Losses at the gene ends were 2 bases for V and 0 bases for J; bases not matched to a gene: 7. This CDR3 is CASSFQLGQGSGNTIYF. The DNA of the CDR3 is TGTGCCAGCAGCTTCCAATTAGGACAGGGCTCTGGAAACACCATATATTTT.

V gene TRBV5-1 combines with J gene TRBJ2-5; the D gene is possibly TRBD2 (7 bases). Trimming took 0 bases from V and 1 from J, leaving 16 bases between them. The CDR3 is made up of 17 amino acids. Germline values: CDR1 SGHRS, CDR2 YFSETQ. This CDR3 is CASSLAGGGGSQETQYF. The CDR3 DNA is TGCGCCAGCAGCTTGGCCGGGGGCGGGGGATCCCAAGAGACCCAGTACTTC.

This clone was detected a few times. The gene calls are TRBV19 and TRBJ1-5; tentatively, D is TRBD1 (6 bases). V lost 5 bases to trimming and J lost 6 bases, with 14 bases between them. The CDR3 is 14 amino acids. Germline CDR1 reads LNHDA; CDR2 reads SQIVND (reference sequence). The CDR3 bases are TGTGCCAGTAGTCAGGGGTCAGGACCTCAGCCCCAGCATTTT. Protein product: CASSQGSGPQPQHF.

The CDR3 here is CASSQDEGGWQPQHF. In DNA, the CDR3 is TGCGCCAGCAGCCAAGACGAAGGGGGCTGGCAGCCCCAGCATTTT. V usage is TRBV4-1 and J usage is TRBJ1-5, with 7 bases fitting TRBD1. J gave up 7 bases and V 0 bases, and 6 bases lay outside the gene matches. CDR1 is MGHRA and CDR2 is YSYEKL in the germline V gene. The CDR3 is 15 amino acids.

V is TRBV6-1 and J is TRBJ1-4, with D perhaps TRBD1 (5 bases). The germline gives CDR1 MNHNS, CDR2 SASEGT. Trimming took 1 base from V and 10 from J, leaving 16 bases between them. The CDR3 extends over 15 amino acids. As DNA, the CDR3 is TGTGCCAGCAGTGAAGGGGCCGGGGGTCGTCGAAAACTGTTTTTT. Amino acids: CASSEGAGGRRKLFF.

This clone was seen just once. The V and J genes are TRBV7-8 and TRBJ1-1, with 9 positions matching TRBD1. The J segment lost 2 bases and the V segment lost 5 bases, leaving 12 bases of the junction unmatched. Germline lookup yields CDR1 SGHVS and CDR2 FQNEAQ. There are 17 residues in the CDR3. Written as DNA, the CDR3 is TGTGCCAGCAGCCGACTACAGGGGGCGCGGGGAAACACTGAAGCTTTCTTT. Its translation: CASSRLQGARGNTEAFF.

The CDR3 sequence is CASGAGSMGANIQYF. The CDR3 DNA is TGCGCCAGCGGAGCAGGGTCTATGGGGGCGAACATTCAGTACTTC. The V gene is TRBV10-2, the J gene TRBJ2-4, with D perhaps matching TRBD1 (6 bases). This CDR3 region has 15 residues. Germline loops: CDR1 WSHSY, CDR2 SAAADI. The germline V and J ends were trimmed by 8 bases and 7 bases, with 21 bases remaining between them.

This clone was recorded only once. V is TRBV25-1 and J is TRBJ1-2; TRBD1 agrees at 9 bases. The germline gives CDR1 MGHDK, CDR2 SYGVNS. After removal of 6 bases from V and 5 bases from J, the junction contained 10 bases not matched to a gene. The CDR3 has 15 amino acids. CDR3 nucleotide sequence: TGTGCCAGCAGCATTACGGGACAGGGATCGTATGGCTACACCTTC. Translating gives CASSITGQGSYGYTF.